These T cell receptor beta chains were read from a single sample in a study of blood T cell repertoires in COVID-19. The assay was immunoSEQ multiplex PCR, and TCRdb's table has in-frame clones only and misses some. The sample contains approximately 490,000 clones, around 85% of which appear only once. Sample: PBMCs or T cells enriched from blood (not recorded which). The receptors here all came from a woman in her fifties or sixties who had recovered from COVID-19. CDR3s include the opening cysteine and the closing phenylalanine or tryptophan. Each record gives: V gene, D gene, clone size, J gene, CDR3 DNA, CDR3 protein. D genes are given only for firm matches. Not all rows give a size; the values are once, few, many and, for expanded clones, a class.

TRBV7-9	NA	NA	TRBJ1-2	TGTGCCAGCAGCTTAGTTCAGGCAGCCTCTAACTATGGCTACACCTTC	CASSLVQAASNYGYTF
TRBV6-5	NA	NA	TRBJ1-5	TGTGCCAGCAGGTCGGGGAATAGCAATCAGCCCCAGCATTTT	CASRSGNSNQPQHF
TRBV21-1	NA	NA	TRBJ1-4	TGTGCCAGCAGCAAAGAGAGTGAAACGGGGAATGGTGGTAATGAAAAACTGTTTTTT	CASSKESETGNGGNEKLFF
TRBV7-2	TRBD2	NA	TRBJ2-2	TGTGCCAGCAGCCCCGGACTAGCGGGGGGGCCGGAGGAGCTGTTTTTT	CASSPGLAGGPEELFF
TRBV10-3	TRBD2	NA	TRBJ2-7	TGTGCCATCAGTGGGGTTACTAGCGGGGGGGAACTAGGGCTCTACGAGCAGTACTTC	CAISGVTSGGELGLYEQYF
TRBV5-4	TRBD2	NA	TRBJ2-3	TGTGCAGCCCAGGCGGGGGGCACAGATACGCAGTATTTT	CAAQAGGTDTQYF
TRBV6-5	NA	NA	TRBJ2-2	TGTGCCGGCACAAACACCGGGGAGCTGTTTTTT	CAGTNTGELFF
TRBV6-5	NA	NA	TRBJ1-2	TGTGCCAGCAGTTACGGAAGGGGGGGCCTATATGGCTACACCTTC	CASSYGRGGLYGYTF
TRBV19	NA	NA	TRBJ1-3	TGTGCCAGTAGTATCGCCTCTACTACGGTGTCTGGAAACACCATATATTTT	CASSIASTTVSGNTIYF
TRBV5-4	NA	NA	TRBJ1-3	TGTGCCAGCAGCTTGGGCGGCGAAGTTGGAAACACCATATATTTT	CASSLGGEVGNTIYF
TRBV12-3/TRBV12-4	TRBD1	NA	TRBJ1-1	TGTGCCAGCAGTGGGACAGGGGTGGGGGCTTTCTTT	CASSGTGVGAFF
TRBV6-2/TRBV6-3	TRBD1	once	TRBJ2-3	TGTGCCAGCAGTTATCCGACAGGGGGGCCTCCAGATACGCAGTATTTT	CASSYPTGGPPDTQYF
TRBV5-1	NA	NA	TRBJ2-4	TGCGCCAGCAGCTTGGGACAGGAGCAAAACATTCAGTACTTC	CASSLGQEQNIQYF
TRBV10-1	NA	NA	TRBJ2-7	TGCGCCAGCAGTGAGAATAGCGGCCCCACTAGGGAGCAGTACTTC	CASSENSGPTREQYF
TRBV6-5	TRBD1	few	TRBJ1-3	TGTGCCAGCAGTTATTCGACAGGGGCTAACACCATATATTTT	CASSYSTGANTIYF
TRBV4-1	NA	NA	TRBJ1-2	TGCGCCAGCAGCCAAACCGGGGGTAACTATGGCTACACCTTC	CASSQTGGNYGYTF
TRBV5-1	TRBD1	NA	TRBJ1-3	TGCGCCAGCAGCGGGACAGGGGGAAACACCATATATTTT	CASSGTGGNTIYF
TRBV6-5	NA	NA	TRBJ1-1	TGTGCCAGCAGTTACTCGACGTTTTCAGCGGGGGCTTTCTTT	CASSYSTFSAGAFF
TRBV5-1	NA	NA	TRBJ2-2	TGCGCCAGCAGCTTGGTGGGGGGAGTGAGCACCGGGGAGCTGTTTTTT	CASSLVGGVSTGELFF
TRBV24-1	NA	NA	TRBJ1-1	TGTGCCACCAGTGACCCTACAGGGACCACTGAAGCTTTCTTT	CATSDPTGTTEAFF
TRBV13	NA	NA	TRBJ1-2	TGTGCCAGCAGCTTAGGACGGTCCTATGGCTACACCTTC	CASSLGRSYGYTF
TRBV10-3	NA	NA	TRBJ1-6	TGTGCCATCAGTCTCTCCCGGGATTCACCCCTCCACTTT	CAISLSRDSPLHF
TRBV9	TRBD2	NA	TRBJ2-3	TGTGCCAGCAGCGTATGGCGGGGGGGTACCACAGATACGCAGTATTTT	CASSVWRGGTTDTQYF
TRBV7-2	TRBD2	NA	TRBJ2-1	TGTGCCAGCAGCTTGCTAGCGGGTAAGAATGAGCAGTTCTTC	CASSLLAGKNEQFF
TRBV24-1	NA	NA	TRBJ2-7	TGTGCCACCAGTGCTCCGGGAGCAGCAAAGGGAACCTACGAGCAGTACTTC	CATSAPGAAKGTYEQYF